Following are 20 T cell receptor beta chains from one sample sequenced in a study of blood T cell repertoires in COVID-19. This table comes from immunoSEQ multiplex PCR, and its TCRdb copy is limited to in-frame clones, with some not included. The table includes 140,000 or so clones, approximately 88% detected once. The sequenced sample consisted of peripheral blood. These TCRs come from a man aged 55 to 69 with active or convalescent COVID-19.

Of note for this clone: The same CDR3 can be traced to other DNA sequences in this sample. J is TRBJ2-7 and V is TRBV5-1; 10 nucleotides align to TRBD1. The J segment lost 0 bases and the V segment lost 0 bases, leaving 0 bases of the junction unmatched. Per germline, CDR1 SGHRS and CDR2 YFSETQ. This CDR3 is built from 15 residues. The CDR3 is CASSLGTGGSYEQYF. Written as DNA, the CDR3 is TGCGCCAGCAGCTTGGGGACAGGGGGCTCCTACGAGCAGTACTTC.

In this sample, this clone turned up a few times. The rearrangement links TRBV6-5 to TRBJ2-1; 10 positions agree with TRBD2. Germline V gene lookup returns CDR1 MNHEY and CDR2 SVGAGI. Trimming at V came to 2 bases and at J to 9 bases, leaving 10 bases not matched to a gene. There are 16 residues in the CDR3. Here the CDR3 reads CASSYINLGLAVEQFF. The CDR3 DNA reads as TGTGCCAGCAGTTACATAAACTTAGGACTAGCGGTTGAGCAGTTCTTC.

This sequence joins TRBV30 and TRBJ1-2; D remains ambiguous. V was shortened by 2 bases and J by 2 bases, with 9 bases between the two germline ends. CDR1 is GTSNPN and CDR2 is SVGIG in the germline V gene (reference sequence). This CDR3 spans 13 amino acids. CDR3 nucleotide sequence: TGTGCCTGGAGTCCGGGAGTGAACTATGGCTACACCTTC. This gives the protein CAWSPGVNYGYTF.

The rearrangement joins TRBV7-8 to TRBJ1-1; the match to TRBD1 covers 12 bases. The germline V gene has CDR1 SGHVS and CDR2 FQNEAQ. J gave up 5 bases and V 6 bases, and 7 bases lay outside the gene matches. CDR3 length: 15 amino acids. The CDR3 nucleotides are TGTGCCAGCAGAACCAGGGACAGGGGGCGAACTGAAGCTTTCTTT. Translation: CASRTRDRGRTEAFF.

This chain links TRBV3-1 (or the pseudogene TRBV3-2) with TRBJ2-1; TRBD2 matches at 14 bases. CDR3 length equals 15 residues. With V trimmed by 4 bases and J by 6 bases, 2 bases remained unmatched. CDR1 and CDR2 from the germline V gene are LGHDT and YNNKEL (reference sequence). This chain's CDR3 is CASSRGLAGGNEQFF. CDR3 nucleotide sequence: TGTGCCAGCAGCCGAGGACTAGCGGGAGGCAATGAGCAGTTCTTC.

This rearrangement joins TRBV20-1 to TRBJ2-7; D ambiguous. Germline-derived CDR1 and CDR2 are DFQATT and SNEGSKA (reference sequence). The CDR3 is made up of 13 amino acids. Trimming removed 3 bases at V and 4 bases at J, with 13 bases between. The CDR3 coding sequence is TGCAGTGCTAGTGGAGAACCTAGGTACGAGCAGTACTTC. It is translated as CSASGEPRYEQYF.

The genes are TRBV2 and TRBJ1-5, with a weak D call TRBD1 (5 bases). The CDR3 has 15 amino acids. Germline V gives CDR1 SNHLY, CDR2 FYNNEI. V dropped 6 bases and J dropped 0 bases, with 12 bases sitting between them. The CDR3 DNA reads TGTGCCAGCAGCAGGGCCGTGATTAGCAATCAGCCCCAGCATTTT. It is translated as CASSRAVISNQPQHF.

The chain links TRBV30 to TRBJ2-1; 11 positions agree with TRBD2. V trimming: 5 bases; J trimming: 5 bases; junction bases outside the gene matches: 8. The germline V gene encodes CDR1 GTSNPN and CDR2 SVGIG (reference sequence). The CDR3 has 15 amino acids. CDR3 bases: TGTGCCTGGGACACTAGCGGGAGAGAAAACAATGAGCAGTTCTTC. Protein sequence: CAWDTSGRENNEQFF.

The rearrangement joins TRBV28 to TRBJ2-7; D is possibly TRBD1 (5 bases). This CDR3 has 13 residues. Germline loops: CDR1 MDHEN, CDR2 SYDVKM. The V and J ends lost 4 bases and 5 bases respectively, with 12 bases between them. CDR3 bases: TGTGCCAGCAGTTGGCAGGGTAGACACGAGCAGTACTTC. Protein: CASSWQGRHEQYF.

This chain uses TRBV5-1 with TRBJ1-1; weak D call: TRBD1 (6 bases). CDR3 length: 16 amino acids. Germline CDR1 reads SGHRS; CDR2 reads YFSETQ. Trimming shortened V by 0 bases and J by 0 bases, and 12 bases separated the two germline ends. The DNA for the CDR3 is TGCGCCAGCAGCTTGGTGGCAGGGGAGATGAACACTGAAGCTTTCTTT. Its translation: CASSLVAGEMNTEAFF.

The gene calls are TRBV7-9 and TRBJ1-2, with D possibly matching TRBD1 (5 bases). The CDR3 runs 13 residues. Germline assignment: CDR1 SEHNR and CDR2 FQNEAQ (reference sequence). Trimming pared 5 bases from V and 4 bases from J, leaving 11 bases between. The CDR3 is CASSPDSSYGYTF. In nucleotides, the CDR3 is TGTGCCAGCAGCCCCGACAGTTCCTATGGCTACACCTTC.

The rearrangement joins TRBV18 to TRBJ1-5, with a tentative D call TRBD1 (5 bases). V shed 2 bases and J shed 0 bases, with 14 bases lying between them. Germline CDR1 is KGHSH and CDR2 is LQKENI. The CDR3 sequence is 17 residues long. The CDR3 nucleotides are TGTGCCAGCTCACCAGTAGGGGCGGCCCATAGCAATCAGCCCCAGCATTTT. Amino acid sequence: CASSPVGAAHSNQPQHF.

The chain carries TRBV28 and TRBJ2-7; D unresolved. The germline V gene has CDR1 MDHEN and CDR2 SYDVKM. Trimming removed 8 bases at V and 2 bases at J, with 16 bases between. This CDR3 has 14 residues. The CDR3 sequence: CASVRRSVPYEQYF. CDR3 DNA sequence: TGTGCCAGCGTCCGCAGGTCGGTACCCTACGAGCAGTACTTC.

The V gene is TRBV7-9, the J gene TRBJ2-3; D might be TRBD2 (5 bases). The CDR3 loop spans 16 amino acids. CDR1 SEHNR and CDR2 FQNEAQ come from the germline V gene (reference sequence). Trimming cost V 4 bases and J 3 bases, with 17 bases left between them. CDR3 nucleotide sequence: TGTGCCAGCAGCTCCCTCTTGGGGAGAGGAACAGATACGCAGTATTTT. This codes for CASSSLLGRGTDTQYF.

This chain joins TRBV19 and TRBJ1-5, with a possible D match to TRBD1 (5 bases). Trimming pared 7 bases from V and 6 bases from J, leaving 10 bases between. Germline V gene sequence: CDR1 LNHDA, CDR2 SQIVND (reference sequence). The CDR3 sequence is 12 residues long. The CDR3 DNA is TGTGCCAGTAATCGGGGGTCTCAGCCCCAGCATTTT. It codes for CASNRGSQPQHF.

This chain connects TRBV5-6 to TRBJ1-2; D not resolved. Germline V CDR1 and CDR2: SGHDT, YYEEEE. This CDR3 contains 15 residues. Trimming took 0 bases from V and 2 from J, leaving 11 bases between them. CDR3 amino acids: CASSLVAGSNYGYTF. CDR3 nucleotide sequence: TGTGCCAGCAGCTTGGTTGCCGGGTCCAACTATGGCTACACCTTC.

The CDR3 region has the DNA TGTGCCAGCAGTTTTGCAACAGGGAGCGGCTACACCTTC. Translation gives CASSFATGSGYTF. The chain links TRBV12-3 or TRBV12-4 to TRBJ1-2, with D perhaps TRBD1 (6 bases). V was pared by 3 bases and J by 8 bases, with 13 bases between. This CDR3 comprises 13 residues.

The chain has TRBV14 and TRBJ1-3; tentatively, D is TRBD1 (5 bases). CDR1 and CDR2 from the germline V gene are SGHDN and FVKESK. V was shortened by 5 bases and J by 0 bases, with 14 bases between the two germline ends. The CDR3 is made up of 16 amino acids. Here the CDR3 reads CASSSSTDHSGNTIYF. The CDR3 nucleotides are TGTGCCAGCAGCTCTTCGACAGATCACTCTGGAAACACCATATATTTT.

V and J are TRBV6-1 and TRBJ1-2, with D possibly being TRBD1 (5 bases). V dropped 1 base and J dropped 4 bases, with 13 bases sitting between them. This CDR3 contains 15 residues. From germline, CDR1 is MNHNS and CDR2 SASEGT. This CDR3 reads CASSEVPSGGYGYTF. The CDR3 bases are TGTGCCAGCAGTGAAGTTCCCTCGGGGGGCTATGGCTACACCTTC.

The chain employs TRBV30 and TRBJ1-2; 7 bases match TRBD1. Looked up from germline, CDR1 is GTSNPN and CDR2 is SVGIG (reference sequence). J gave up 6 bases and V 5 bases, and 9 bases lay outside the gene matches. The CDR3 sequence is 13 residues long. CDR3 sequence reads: CAWGPLGGHGYTF. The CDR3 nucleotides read TGTGCCTGGGGCCCCCTAGGGGGCCATGGCTACACCTTC.